These T cell receptor beta chains were read from a single sample in a study of chemoradiotherapy in HPV16-positive cancers. Profiled with immunoSEQ multiplex PCR; TCRdb holds only in-frame clones, not every one. In the table there are more than 20,000 clones, around 86% of which are singletons. The source was blood, collected from a patient who underwent chemoradiotherapy. All receptors derive from a human donor with HPV-associated anogenital cancer. The CDR3 runs from the conserved cysteine through the conserved F or W. The order of the fields is clone size, J gene, D gene, V gene, CDR3 length, CDR3 protein, CDR3 DNA. The D gene is left open where the match is weak. Size values are once, few and many counts, or a class for expanded clones, and some rows have none.

>-|TRBJ2-3|TRBD1|TRBV10-1|16
CASSEGTGARTDTQYF
TGCGCCAGCAGTGAAGGGACAGGGGCCCGCACAGATACGCAGTATTTT
>few|TRBJ1-2|-|TRBV30|18
CAWSVLVRRGRLHYGYTF
TGTGCCTGGAGTGTACTAGTGCGTCGGGGGCGACTCCACTATGGCTACACCTTC
>-|TRBJ1-6|-|TRBV6-1|13
CATHRADNSPLHF
TGTGCCACGCACCGGGCCGATAATTCACCCCTCCACTTT
>-|TRBJ1-6|-|TRBV5-1|14
CASSVTDLGSPLHF
TGCGCCAGCAGCGTGACAGACTTGGGCTCACCCCTCCACTTT
>once|TRBJ1-2|TRBD1|TRBV10-2|15
CASSNQGAVNYGYTF
TGCGCCAGCAGTAACCAGGGGGCCGTTAACTATGGCTACACCTTC
>-|TRBJ1-5|-|TRBV7-2|13
CASSLEGGQPQHF
TGTGCCAGCAGCTTAGAAGGTGGTCAGCCCCAGCATTTT
>once|TRBJ2-3|TRBD2|TRBV30|17
CAWSVGTSGTHTDTQYF
TGTGCCTGGAGTGTTGGGACTAGCGGGACACACACTGATACGCAGTATTTT
>-|TRBJ1-1|-|TRBV5-1|14
CASSSSTVNTEAFF
TGCGCCAGCAGCTCCTCAACGGTCAACACTGAAGCTTTCTTT
>once|TRBJ1-4|TRBD1|TRBV11-2|15
CASSLTGVLNEKLFF
TGTGCCAGCAGCCTCACAGGGGTCCTTAATGAAAAACTGTTTTTT
>once|TRBJ1-1|-|TRBV7-9|14
CASSFQARNTEAFF
TGTGCCAGCAGCTTCCAGGCGAGGAACACTGAAGCTTTCTTT
>-|TRBJ2-2|TRBD2|TRBV7-9|17
CASSLVAGLVSTGELFF
TGTGCCAGCAGCTTGGTAGCGGGACTAGTGAGCACCGGGGAGCTGTTTTTT
>-|TRBJ2-3|TRBD2|TRBV27|13
CASSFSGRLEQYF
TGTGCCAGCAGTTTTTCCGGGAGGCTAGAGCAGTATTTT
>-|TRBJ2-1|TRBD1|TRBV5-6|16
CASSAGLGQGRNEQFF
TGTGCCAGCAGCGCTGGCCTGGGACAGGGGCGCAATGAGCAGTTCTTC
>-|TRBJ1-2|-|TRBV6-1|15
CASSAGRGANYGYTF
TGTGCCAGCAGTGCGGGACGGGGTGCTAACTATGGCTACACCTTC
>-|TRBJ2-2|-|TRBV6-5|16
CASSYSLQTTTGELFF
TGTGCCAGCAGTTATTCGTTACAGACTACCACCGGGGAGCTGTTTTTT
>-|TRBJ1-5|-|TRBV7-9|12
CASSYGEGPQHF
TGTGCCAGCAGTTATGGTGAAGGGCCCCAGCATTTT
>-|TRBJ2-7|-|TRBV9|15
CASSVEGAPTYEQYF
TGTGCCAGCAGCGTAGAAGGGGCGCCTACCTACGAGCAGTACTTC
>-|TRBJ2-7|TRBD1|TRBV6-6|15
CASSILPGQNYEQYF
TGTGCCAGCAGTATTCTACCGGGACAGAATTACGAGCAGTACTTC
>-|TRBJ1-5|-|TRBV6-1|14
CASSVPGRGQPQHF
TGTGCCAGCAGTGTACCGGGACGAGGACAGCCCCAGCATTTT
>-|TRBJ1-4|TRBD1|TRBV6-1|17
CASSVSGTGASNEKLFF
TGTGCCAGCAGTGTATCCGGGACAGGGGCTAGTAATGAAAAACTGTTTTTT
>-|TRBJ2-1|-|TRBV6-4|16
CASSPTRTGPANEQFF
TGTGCCAGCAGTCCAACTAGAACGGGGCCGGCCAATGAGCAGTTCTTC
>once|TRBJ2-7|-|TRBV14|14
CASSQLTATYEQYF
TGTGCCAGCAGCCAACTAACAGCGACCTACGAGCAGTACTTC
>-|TRBJ2-6|-|TRBV9|17
CASSVAVGGSGANVLTF
TGTGCCAGCAGCGTAGCGGTAGGGGGGTCTGGGGCCAACGTCCTGACTTTC
>-|TRBJ1-1|-|TRBV9|12
CASSRVDTEAFF
TGTGCCAGCAGTAGGGTTGACACTGAAGCTTTCTTT
>-|TRBJ2-7|-|TRBV7-2|14
CASSSQLVGYEQYF
TGTGCCAGCAGCTCCCAACTAGTAGGATACGAGCAGTACTTC
>-|TRBJ1-1|-|TRBV5-1|16
CASSYDTGREYTEAFF
TGCGCCAGCAGCTACGATACGGGGAGGGAATATACTGAAGCTTTCTTT
>-|TRBJ2-5|TRBD2|TRBV19|15
CASSILSGGSETQYF
TGTGCCAGTAGTATCCTATCCGGGGGGTCGGAGACCCAGTACTTC
>once|TRBJ2-5|TRBD2|TRBV7-2|15
CASSLDTSGTETQYF
TGTGCCAGCAGCTTAGACACTAGCGGGACAGAGACCCAGTACTTC
>-|TRBJ2-7|TRBD2|TRBV10-3|15
CAINGASGESYEQYF
TGTGCCATCAATGGGGCTAGCGGAGAATCCTACGAGCAGTACTTC
>-|TRBJ2-1|-|TRBV5-4|15
CASSLGQGAHNEQFF
TGTGCCAGCAGCTTGGGACAAGGTGCGCACAATGAGCAGTTCTTC
>few|TRBJ1-1|-|TRBV5-4|16
CASSLEPWWLVTEAFF
TGTGCCAGCAGCTTGGAGCCTTGGTGGTTGGTCACTGAAGCTTTCTTT
>-|TRBJ2-5|-|TRBV7-2|16
CASSLAVAAAQETQYF
TGTGCCAGCAGCTTAGCGGTTGCAGCGGCGCAGGAGACCCAGTACTTC
>-|TRBJ1-1|-|TRBV7-9|13
CASSWPGATEAFF
TGTGCCAGCAGCTGGCCGGGGGCTACTGAAGCTTTCTTT
>-|TRBJ1-6|-|TRBV4-3|15
CASSQELRFNSPLHF
TGCGCCAGCAGCCAAGAATTAAGGTTTAATTCACCCCTCCACTTT
>-|TRBJ2-6|-|TRBV5-6|15
CASRVQGSGANVLTF
TGTGCCAGCAGAGTTCAGGGCTCTGGGGCCAACGTCCTGACTTTC
>-|TRBJ1-1|-|TRBV7-9|14
CASSLDPRSAEAFF
TGTGCCAGCAGCTTAGACCCTCGGTCAGCTGAAGCTTTCTTT
>-|TRBJ2-3|-|TRBV4-2|15
CASSQGWRGEDTQYF
TGTGCCAGCAGCCAAGGGTGGAGGGGCGAGGATACGCAGTATTTT
>-|TRBJ2-5|-|TRBV6-5|15
CASSRSGQQGETQYF
TGTGCCAGCAGCCGCTCAGGACAGCAGGGAGAGACCCAGTACTTC